This T cell receptor (beta chain) was captured in a study of blood T cell repertoires in COVID-19. As for the study in general: COVID-19 samples from acute and convalescent phases originated in the United States, Italy and Spain.

Per germline, CDR1 SQVTM and CDR2 ANQGSEA. V was clipped by 6 bases and J by 6 bases, with 8 bases between them. The CDR3 spans 10 residues. In the study's own analysis: Amplification of reference gene primers was used by the study to estimate nucleated cell counts. The method was immunoSEQ multiplex PCR; TCRdb's version includes in-frame clones alone and lacks a portion of them. V and J calls and clone size come straight from that table; D and trimming were deduced from the DNA. Of around 420,000 clones in the sample, 88% were seen once. The cohort comprised adults aged about 18 to 100 years residing in around 25 US areas. The study assigned cohorts using participant-reported clinical history.

The rearrangement uses TRBV29-1 and TRBJ1-2; no clear D. Sequenced sample: PBMCs or T cells enriched from blood (not recorded which). The clonotype was recovered from a middle-aged woman with acute COVID-19. As DNA, the CDR3 is TGCAGCGTCCTCAGCGATGGCTACACCTTC. Translation gives CSVLSDGYTF.